These 14 T cell receptor beta chains share one sample of origin, sequenced in a study of CD8 T cells in Susac syndrome. Random hexamers were used to reverse transcribe an amount of about 0.45 to 1 ug RNA. TCRdb re-called the immunoSEQ multiplex PCR reads through MiXCR, storing one row per CDR3 protein. This table holds hundreds of thousands of distinct CDR3 sequences, 75% to 85% found once. The sample consisted of CD8+ T cells from PBMCs. All receptors come from a human donor with multiple sclerosis.

The chain carries TRBV10-1 and TRBJ2-7; 7 bases fit TRBD2. Germline-derived CDR1 and CDR2 are WNHNN and SYGVQD (reference sequence). The junction had 11 bases not matched to a gene; V was cut back by 6 bases and J by 6 bases. The CDR3 spans 14 residues. The CDR3 loop reads CASSPSGRSGEQYF. CDR3 bases: TGCGCCAGCAGCCCCTCCGGGAGGAGCGGCGAGCAGTACTTC.

This sequence joins TRBV7-6 and TRBJ1-1; weak D call: TRBD1 (6 bases). Per the germline V gene, CDR1 is SGHVS and CDR2 is FNYEAQ. This CDR3 contains 16 residues. Deletions cut 4 bases from V and 4 bases from J, with 19 bases between. The CDR3 spells CASSSGGPFIGTEAFF. For the CDR3, the DNA is TGTGCCAGCAGCTCTGGGGGGCCGTTTATAGGCACTGAAGCTTTCTTT.

This chain links TRBV7-9 with TRBJ2-5; D is unresolved. This CDR3 has 14 residues. Trimming removed 5 bases from V and 1 base from J, with 11 bases in between. Germline V gene lookup returns CDR1 SEHNR and CDR2 FQNEAQ (reference sequence). The CDR3: CASSPDGSQETQYF. CDR3 nucleotides: TGTGCCAGCAGCCCGGACGGCTCCCAAGAGACCCAGTACTTC.

This chain uses TRBV27 with TRBJ1-2; the D is unclear. CDR1 and CDR2 from the germline V gene are MNHEY and SMNVEV (reference sequence). V shed 2 bases and J shed 6 bases, with 13 bases lying between them. The CDR3 totals 14 residues. DNA of the CDR3: TGTGCCAGCAGTTTAAGGTCAGGAAGAGATGGCTACACCTTC. It specifies CASSLRSGRDGYTF.

A single count supports this clonotype. In DNA form, the CDR3 reads TGTGCCAGCAGTGAAAGGGGGATAGGGGCCGTCTATGGCTACACCTTC. It codes for CASSERGIGAVYGYTF. The gene calls are TRBV2 and TRBJ1-2; the D gene is possibly TRBD1 (6 bases). Germline CDR1 reads SNHLY; CDR2 reads FYNNEI. CDR3 size: 16 residues. V gave up 2 bases and J gave up 4 bases, with 17 bases separating them. Looking up the rest from reference TRBV2 and TRBJ1-2 gives the full variable domain: EPEVTQTPSHQVTQMGQEVILRCVPISNHLYFYWYRQILGQKVEFLVSFYNNEISEKSEIFDDQFSVERPDGSNFTLKIRSTKLEDSAMYFCASSERGIGAVYGYTFGSGTRLTVV.

The CDR3 region has the DNA TGTGCCAGCAGCAAAGGACGATTCAGAGGGGCGATGTGTGATTCCAATGAGCAGTTCTTC. This gives the protein CASSKGRFRGAMCDSNEQFF. The chain is built from TRBV21-1 and TRBJ2-1; the table assigns TRBD1, which was not confirmed against the DNA. TRBV21-1 is a known pseudogene. The CDR3 spans 20 residues.

The genes are TRBV27 and TRBJ1-1; 7 bases line up with TRBD1. V gave up 3 bases and J gave up 3 bases; unmatched junction bases: 10. The CDR3 is made up of 16 amino acids. The V gene's germline CDR1 is MNHEY and CDR2 SMNVEV (reference sequence). CDR3 protein: CASSFLRGQSDTEAFF. For the CDR3, the DNA is TGTGCCAGCAGTTTCCTTAGGGGACAGTCGGACACTGAAGCTTTCTTT.

This sequence joins TRBV27 and TRBJ2-7; D possibly corresponds to TRBD1 (6 bases). Germline CDR1 reads MNHEY; CDR2 reads SMNVEV (reference sequence). The length of the CDR3 is 14 residues. V lost 6 bases and J 3 bases, leaving 15 bases between the germline ends. DNA for the CDR3: TGTGCCAGCAGCCAGTGGACAGCCAGCTACGAGCAGTACTTC. It codes for CASSQWTASYEQYF.

The chain is built from TRBV4-3 and TRBJ1-3; 7 bases are shared with TRBD1. Losses at the gene ends were 0 bases for V and 1 base for J; bases not matched to a gene: 9. The V gene's germline CDR1 is LGHNA and CDR2 YSLEER. The CDR3 spans 18 residues. CDR3 sequence reads: CASSQDWLVQGSGNTIYF. Written as DNA, the CDR3 is TGCGCCAGCAGCCAAGATTGGTTGGTACAGGGGTCTGGAAACACCATATATTTT.

The V call is TRBV20-1, the J call TRBJ2-5; unclear D gene. Germline CDR1 DFQATT, CDR2 SNEGSKA (reference sequence). This CDR3 has 13 residues. V dropped 6 bases and J dropped 4 bases, with 15 bases sitting between them. The CDR3 loop reads CSASGPAGETQYF. For the CDR3, the DNA is TGCAGTGCCAGTGGGCCGGCAGGAGAGACCCAGTACTTC.

The rearrangement links TRBV28 to TRBJ2-1, with D perhaps matching TRBD1 (6 bases). V dropped 4 bases and J dropped 6 bases, with 13 bases sitting between them. The CDR3 sequence is 14 residues long. Looked up from germline, CDR1 is MDHEN and CDR2 is SYDVKM. In DNA form, the CDR3 reads TGTGCCAGCAGTTACAGGGCGAATCTCAATGAGCAGTTCTTC. This translates into CASSYRANLNEQFF.

V usage is TRBV7-2 and J usage is TRBJ2-2; perhaps TRBD2 as D (5 bases). V was pared by 1 base and J by 4 bases, with 13 bases between. Germline loops: CDR1 SGHTA, CDR2 FQGNSA. The CDR3 spans 16 residues. The CDR3 DNA sequence: TGTGCCAGCAGCTTAGTGGAGGACTCTTCCACCGGGGAGCTGTTTTTT. This sequence encodes CASSLVEDSSTGELFF.

The chain carries TRBV7-2 and TRBJ2-1; 7 bases are shared with TRBD2. CDR1 and CDR2 from the germline V gene are SGHTA and FQGNSA. V lost 3 bases, J lost 4 bases, and 6 bases stayed unmatched. This CDR3 region has 15 residues. This chain's CDR3 is CASSFTASGYNEQFF. DNA for the CDR3: TGTGCCAGCAGCTTCACGGCTAGCGGATACAATGAGCAGTTCTTC.

The chain joins TRBV4-3 to TRBJ2-2; TRBD2 might be the D (5 bases). This CDR3 has 15 amino acids. Germline CDR1 reads LGHNA; CDR2 reads YSLEER. V shed 4 bases and J shed 9 bases, with 18 bases lying between them. The CDR3, as DNA: TGCGCCAGCAGCCTCGAGGGTCGGGGATATCGGGAGCTGTTTTTT. Residues: CASSLEGRGYRELFF.